The entry below describes one TCR beta chain. Its target is unknown. The length of the CDR3 is 16 residues. Trimming removed 5 bases from V and 2 bases from J, with 19 bases in between. Germline-derived CDR1 and CDR2 are SGHVS and FQNEAQ. This specimen belongs to a study of shared clonotypes between healthy human individuals. About the study: Every donor yielded three CD4 naive, three CD4 memory, two CD8 naive and one CD8 memory plate. Study-level findings and limits: Few donors restricted represented genetic and exposure-history diversity. Apart from blood, nothing was sampled; tissue repertoires likely differ.

The data were produced by immunoSEQ multiplex PCR, yet TCRdb's version contains in-frame clones alone and is incomplete. Among 660,000 or so clones listed, roughly 96% were seen once. The naive CD8 subset, CD45RO-negative cells positively selected for CCR7, excluded terminally differentiated effector memory CD45RA+ cells. Sequencing input: naive CD8+ T cells sorted from blood. The chain carries TRBV7-8 and TRBJ2-7; possibly TRBD1 for D (5 bases). This sequence was found in a woman aged 25-40 years in good health. The CDR3 DNA reads TGTGCCAGCAGCCCCATTCAGGGAAAATACCCCTACGAGCAGTACTTC. Translation: CASSPIQGKYPYEQYF.